The sequence of this T cell receptor beta chain was determined in a study of blood T cell repertoires in COVID-19. Study in general: Samples of COVID-19 (acute and convalescent) were obtained from the United States, Italy and Spain.

This clone was detected only a few times. Per the original methods: Cell counts per sample came from amplifying reference gene primers. Libraries were prepared by immunoSEQ multiplex PCR; TCRdb keeps only in-frame clonotypes and omits some of them. V and J calls and clone size are those listed in that table; D and trimming were worked out from the DNA. This table holds under 200,000 clones, about 88% found once. Germline CDR1 KGHSH, CDR2 LQKENI. V shed 4 bases, J shed 8 bases, and the junction held 8 bases outside the gene matches. CDR3 length: 15 amino acids. The chain combines TRBV18 with TRBJ1-4; TRBD1 matches at 9 bases. The receptor's source is a man aged 35 to 55 with active or convalescent COVID-19. The sequenced sample was peripheral blood. CDR3 protein: CASSHWDRAREKLFF. DNA of the CDR3: TGTGCCAGCTCACATTGGGACAGGGCAAGAGAAAAACTGTTTTTT. Using reference TRBV18 and TRBJ1-4 for the parts outside the CDR3, the full variable domain is NAGVMQNPRHLVRRRGQEARLRCSPMKGHSHVYWYRQLPEEGLKFMVYLQKENIIDESGMPKERFSAEFPKEGPSILRIQQVVRGDSAAYFCASSHWDRAREKLFFGSGTQLSVL.